This T cell receptor beta chain was sequenced for a study of blood T cells in healthy people across ages. CDR3 length: 12 residues. CDR1 is SQVTM and CDR2 is ANQGSEA in the germline V gene. Trimming took off 8 bases at V and 4 bases at J, with 11 bases between the two ends. PCR was performed a second time for 7 to 11 cycles using a sample-barcoded 5' primer and a J-beta primer mix. TCRdb independently ran MiXCR on the 5' RACE reads; one entry per CDR3 protein. The table has about 570,000 distinct CDR3 sequences, 25% to 30% seen once. Study outcomes and limitations: Roughly linear age-related decline in beta diversity appeared, significant by age 40.

In this sample, this clonotype turned up once. Its antigen is as yet unknown. A much larger clone lies a single base off, so this may be a read error. The chain links TRBV29-1 to TRBJ1-4, with D unresolved. This TCR was sampled from a woman between 70 and 85 years old in good health. Specimen: blood. CDR3 region: CSIRRGNEKLFF. CDR3 sequence (DNA): TGCAGCATCCGACGGGGTAATGAAAAACTGTTTTTT.